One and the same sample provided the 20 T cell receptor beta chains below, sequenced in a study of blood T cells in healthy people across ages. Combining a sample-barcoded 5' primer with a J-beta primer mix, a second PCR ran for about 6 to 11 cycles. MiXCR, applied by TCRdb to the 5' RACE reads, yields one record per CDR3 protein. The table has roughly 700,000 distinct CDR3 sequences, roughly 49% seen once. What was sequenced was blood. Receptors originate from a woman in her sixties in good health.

CDR3 protein: CSAWGSGGSYEQYF. The CDR3 coding sequence is TGCAGTGCATGGGGCAGTGGCGGCTCCTACGAGCAGTACTTC. The J gene is TRBJ2-7, the V gene TRBV20-1; TRBD1 is a possible D gene (5 bases). The CDR3 runs 14 residues. Germline CDR1 and CDR2: DFQATT and SNEGSKA (reference sequence). Trimming removed 6 bases from V and 0 bases from J, with 15 bases in between.

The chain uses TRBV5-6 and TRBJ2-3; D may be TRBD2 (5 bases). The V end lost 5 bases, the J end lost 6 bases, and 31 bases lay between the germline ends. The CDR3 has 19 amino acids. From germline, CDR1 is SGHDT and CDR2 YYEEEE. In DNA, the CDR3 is TGTGCCAGCAGTTTCAAGCTTGGATCCCCCTCGGCCGGGGTGGATACGCAGTATTTT. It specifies CASSFKLGSPSAGVDTQYF.

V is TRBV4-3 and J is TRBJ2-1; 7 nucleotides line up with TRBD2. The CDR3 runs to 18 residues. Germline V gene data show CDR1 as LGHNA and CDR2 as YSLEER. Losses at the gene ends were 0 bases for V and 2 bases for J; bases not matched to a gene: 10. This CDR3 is CASSQDWGSGLPYNEQFF. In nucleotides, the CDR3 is TGCGCCAGCAGCCAAGATTGGGGTAGCGGGCTACCCTACAATGAGCAGTTCTTC.

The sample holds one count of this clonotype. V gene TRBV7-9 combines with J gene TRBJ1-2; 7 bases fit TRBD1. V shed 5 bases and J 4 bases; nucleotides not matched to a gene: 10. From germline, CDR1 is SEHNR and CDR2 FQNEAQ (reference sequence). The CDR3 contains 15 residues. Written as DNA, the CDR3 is TGTGCCAGCAGCGTGAGAACAGGGGCCGGCTATGGCTACACCTTC. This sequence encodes CASSVRTGAGYGYTF.

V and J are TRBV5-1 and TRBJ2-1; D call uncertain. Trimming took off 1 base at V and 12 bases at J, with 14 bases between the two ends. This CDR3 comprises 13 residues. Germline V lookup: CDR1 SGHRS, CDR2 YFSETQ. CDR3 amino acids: CASSLSHSRSQFF. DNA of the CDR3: TGCGCCAGCAGCTTGTCCCACTCGAGGTCGCAGTTCTTC.

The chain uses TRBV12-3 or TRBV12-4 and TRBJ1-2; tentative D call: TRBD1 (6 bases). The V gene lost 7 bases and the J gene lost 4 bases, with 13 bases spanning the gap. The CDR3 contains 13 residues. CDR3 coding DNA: TGTGCCAGCACCAAGGACAGATCCTATGGCTACACCTTC. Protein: CASTKDRSYGYTF.

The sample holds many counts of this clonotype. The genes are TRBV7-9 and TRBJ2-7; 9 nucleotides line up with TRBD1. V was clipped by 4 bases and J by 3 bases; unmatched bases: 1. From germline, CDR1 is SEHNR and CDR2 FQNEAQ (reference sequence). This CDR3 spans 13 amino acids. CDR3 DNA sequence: TGTGCCAGCAGCTCGGACAGGGGCTACGAGCAGTACTTC. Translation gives CASSSDRGYEQYF.

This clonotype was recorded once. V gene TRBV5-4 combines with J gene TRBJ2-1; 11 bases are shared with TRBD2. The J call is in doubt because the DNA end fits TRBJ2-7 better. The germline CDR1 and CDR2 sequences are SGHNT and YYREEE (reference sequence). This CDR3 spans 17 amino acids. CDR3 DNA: TGTGCCAGCAGCCCAAAGCCGGGACTAGCGGTTGACAATGAGCAGTACTTC. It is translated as CASSPKPGLAVDNEQYF.

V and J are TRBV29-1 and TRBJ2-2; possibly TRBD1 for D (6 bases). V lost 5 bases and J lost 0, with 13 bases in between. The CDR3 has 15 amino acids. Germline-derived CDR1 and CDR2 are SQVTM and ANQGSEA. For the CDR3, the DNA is TGCAGCGTTCCAAGACAGGACTCGAACACCGGGGAGCTGTTTTTT. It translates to CSVPRQDSNTGELFF.

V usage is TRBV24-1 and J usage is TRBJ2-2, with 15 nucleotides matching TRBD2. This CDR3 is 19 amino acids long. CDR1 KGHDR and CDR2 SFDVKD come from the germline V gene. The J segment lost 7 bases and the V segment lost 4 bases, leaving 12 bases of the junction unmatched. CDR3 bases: TGTGCCACCAGTGACCCAAACGGACTAGCGGGAGGGCCAAGCGGGGAGCTGTTTTTT. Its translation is CATSDPNGLAGGPSGELFF.

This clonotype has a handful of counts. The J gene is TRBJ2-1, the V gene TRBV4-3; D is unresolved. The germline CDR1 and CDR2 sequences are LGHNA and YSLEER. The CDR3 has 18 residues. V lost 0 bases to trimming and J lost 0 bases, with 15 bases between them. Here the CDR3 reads CASSQDLWGRSSYNEQFF. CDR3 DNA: TGCGCCAGCAGCCAAGACTTGTGGGGTAGGAGCTCCTACAATGAGCAGTTCTTC.

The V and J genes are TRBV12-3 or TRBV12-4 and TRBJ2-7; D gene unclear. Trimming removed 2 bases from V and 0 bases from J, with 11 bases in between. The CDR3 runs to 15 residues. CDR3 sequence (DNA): TGTGCCAGCAGTTTAAATCTGGTGAGCTCCTACGAGCAGTACTTC. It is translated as CASSLNLVSSYEQYF.

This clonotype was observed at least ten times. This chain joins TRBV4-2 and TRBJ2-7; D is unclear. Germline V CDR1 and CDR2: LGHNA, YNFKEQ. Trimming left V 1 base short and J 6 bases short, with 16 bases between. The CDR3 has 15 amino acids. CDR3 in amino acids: CASSQVDARKGEQYF. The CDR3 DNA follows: TGTGCCAGCAGCCAAGTCGACGCCCGAAAAGGCGAGCAGTACTTC.

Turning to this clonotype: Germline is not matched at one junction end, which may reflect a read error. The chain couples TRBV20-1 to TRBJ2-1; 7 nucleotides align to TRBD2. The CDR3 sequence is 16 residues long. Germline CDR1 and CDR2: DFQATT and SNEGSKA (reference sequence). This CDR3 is CSARDSVAGKYNEQFF. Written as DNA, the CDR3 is TGCAGTGCTAGAGATTCGGTAGCGGGCAAATACAATGAGCAGTTCTTT.

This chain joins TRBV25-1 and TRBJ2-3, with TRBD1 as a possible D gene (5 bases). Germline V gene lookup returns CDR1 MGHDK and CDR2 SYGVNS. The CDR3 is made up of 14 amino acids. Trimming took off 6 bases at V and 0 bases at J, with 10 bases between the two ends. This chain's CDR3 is CASRGPSSTDTQYF. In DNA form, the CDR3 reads TGTGCCAGCAGGGGGCCGTCTAGCACAGATACGCAGTATTTT.

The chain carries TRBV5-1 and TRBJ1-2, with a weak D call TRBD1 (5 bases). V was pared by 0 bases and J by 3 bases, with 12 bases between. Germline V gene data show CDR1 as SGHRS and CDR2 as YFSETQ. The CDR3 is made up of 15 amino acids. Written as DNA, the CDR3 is TGCGCCAGCAGCTTGGTGCAGGGCTCACACTATGGCTACACCTTC. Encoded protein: CASSLVQGSHYGYTF.

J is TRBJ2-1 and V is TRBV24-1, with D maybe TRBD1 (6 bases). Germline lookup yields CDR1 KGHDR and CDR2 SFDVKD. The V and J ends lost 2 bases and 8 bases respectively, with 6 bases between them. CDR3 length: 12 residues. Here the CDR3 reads CATSDYRDEQFF. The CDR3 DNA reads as TGTGCCACCAGTGATTACAGGGATGAGCAGTTCTTC.

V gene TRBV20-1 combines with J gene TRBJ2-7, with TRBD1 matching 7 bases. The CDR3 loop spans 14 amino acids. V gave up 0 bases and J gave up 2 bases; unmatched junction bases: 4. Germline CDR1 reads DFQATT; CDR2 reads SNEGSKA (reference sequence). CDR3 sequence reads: CSARDDRDPYEQYF. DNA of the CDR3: TGCAGTGCTAGAGATGACAGGGACCCCTACGAGCAGTACTTC.

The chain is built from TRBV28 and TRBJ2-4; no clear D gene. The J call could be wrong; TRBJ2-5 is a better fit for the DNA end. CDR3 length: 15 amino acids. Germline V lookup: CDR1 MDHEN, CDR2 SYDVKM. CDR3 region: CASSFRASLVETQYF. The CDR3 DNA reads TGTGCCAGCAGCTTCCGAGCTAGTCTTGTAGAGACCCAGTACTTC.

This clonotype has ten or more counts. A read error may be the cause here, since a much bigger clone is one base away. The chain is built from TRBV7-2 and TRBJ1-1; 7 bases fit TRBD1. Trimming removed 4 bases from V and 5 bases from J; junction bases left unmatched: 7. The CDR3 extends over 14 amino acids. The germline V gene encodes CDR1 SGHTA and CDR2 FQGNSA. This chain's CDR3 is CASSSAGGWTEAFF. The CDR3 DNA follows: TGTGCCAGCAGCTCCGCAGGGGGATGGACTGAAGCTTTCTTT.